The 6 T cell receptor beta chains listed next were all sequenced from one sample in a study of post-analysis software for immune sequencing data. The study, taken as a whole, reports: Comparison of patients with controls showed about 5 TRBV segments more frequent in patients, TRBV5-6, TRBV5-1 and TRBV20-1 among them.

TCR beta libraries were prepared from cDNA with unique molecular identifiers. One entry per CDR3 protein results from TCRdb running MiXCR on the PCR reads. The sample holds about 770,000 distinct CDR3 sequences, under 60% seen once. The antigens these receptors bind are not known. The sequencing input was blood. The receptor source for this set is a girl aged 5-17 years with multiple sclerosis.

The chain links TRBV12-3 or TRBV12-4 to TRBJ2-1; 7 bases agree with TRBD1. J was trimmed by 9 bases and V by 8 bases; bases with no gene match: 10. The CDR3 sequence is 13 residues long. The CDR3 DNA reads TGTGCCAGCGGAGACAGGGTCTGGGGTGAGCAGTTCTTC. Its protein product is CASGDRVWGEQFF.

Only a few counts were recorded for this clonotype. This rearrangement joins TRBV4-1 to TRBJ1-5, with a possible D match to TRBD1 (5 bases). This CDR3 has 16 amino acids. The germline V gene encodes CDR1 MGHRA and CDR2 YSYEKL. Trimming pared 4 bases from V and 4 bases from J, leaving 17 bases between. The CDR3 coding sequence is TGCGCCAGCAGCCCCGATGCGGGGCAGCGAAATCAGCCCCAGCATTTT. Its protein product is CASSPDAGQRNQPQHF.

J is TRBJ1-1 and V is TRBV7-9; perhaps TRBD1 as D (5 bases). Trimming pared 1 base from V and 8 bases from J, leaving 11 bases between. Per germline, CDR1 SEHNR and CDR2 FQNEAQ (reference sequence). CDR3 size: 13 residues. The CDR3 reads CASSLVSREEAFF. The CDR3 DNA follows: TGTGCCAGCAGCTTAGTTTCCAGGGAGGAAGCTTTCTTT. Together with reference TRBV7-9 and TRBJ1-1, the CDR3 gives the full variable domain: DTGVSQNPRHKITKRGQNVTFRCDPISEHNRLYWYRQTLGQGPEFLTYFQNEAQLEKSRLLSDRFSAERPKGSFSTLEIQRTEQGDSAMYLCASSLVSREEAFFGQGTRLTVV.

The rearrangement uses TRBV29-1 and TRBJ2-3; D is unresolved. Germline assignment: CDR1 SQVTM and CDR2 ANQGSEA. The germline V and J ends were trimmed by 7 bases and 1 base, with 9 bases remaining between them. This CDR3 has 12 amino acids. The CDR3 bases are TGCAGCGGGAGATTGGGCACAGATACGCAGTATTTT. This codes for CSGRLGTDTQYF.

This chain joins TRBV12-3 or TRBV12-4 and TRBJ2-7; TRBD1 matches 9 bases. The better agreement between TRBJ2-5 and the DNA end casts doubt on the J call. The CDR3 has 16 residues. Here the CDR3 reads CASSHNRGRELETQYF. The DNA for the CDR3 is TGTGCCAGCAGTCACAACAGGGGGCGAGAGCTGGAGACCCAGTACTTC.

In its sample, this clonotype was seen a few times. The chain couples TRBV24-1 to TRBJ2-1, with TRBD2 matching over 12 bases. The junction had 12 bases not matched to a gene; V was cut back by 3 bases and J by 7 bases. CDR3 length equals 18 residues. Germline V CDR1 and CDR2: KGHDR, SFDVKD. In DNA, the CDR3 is TGTGCCACCAGTGATCAACGACTAGCGGGAGCAGTTTTGAATGAGCAGTTCTTC. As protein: CATSDQRLAGAVLNEQFF.